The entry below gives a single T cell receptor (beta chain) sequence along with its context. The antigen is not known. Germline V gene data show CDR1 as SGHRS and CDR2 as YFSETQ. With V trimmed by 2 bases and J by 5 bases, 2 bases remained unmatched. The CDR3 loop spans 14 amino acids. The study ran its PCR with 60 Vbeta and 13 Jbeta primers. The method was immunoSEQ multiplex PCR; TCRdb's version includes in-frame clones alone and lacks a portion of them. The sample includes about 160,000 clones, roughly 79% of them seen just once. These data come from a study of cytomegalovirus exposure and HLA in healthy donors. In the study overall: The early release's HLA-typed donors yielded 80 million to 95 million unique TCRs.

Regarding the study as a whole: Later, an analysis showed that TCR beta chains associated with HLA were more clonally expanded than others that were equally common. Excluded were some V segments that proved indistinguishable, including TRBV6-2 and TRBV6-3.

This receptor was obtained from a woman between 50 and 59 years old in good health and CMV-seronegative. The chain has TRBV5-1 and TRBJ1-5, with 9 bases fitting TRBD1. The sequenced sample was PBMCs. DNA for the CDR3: TGCGCCAGCAGCTTAGGACAGGGGCATCAGCCCCAGCATTTT. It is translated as CASSLGQGHQPQHF.